One TCR beta chain is described in this entry. Its antigen is currently unknown. The V segment lost 10 bases and the J segment 3 bases; nucleotides outside the gene matches: 5. The CDR3 loop spans 12 amino acids. Per the germline V gene, CDR1 is MNHEY and CDR2 is SVGAGI. TCRdb re-called the RT-PCR reads through MiXCR, storing one row per CDR3 protein. The sample records some 600,000 distinct CDR3 sequences, about 15% being singletons. These data belong to a study of response to subunit inactivated influenza vaccine. Overall study findings and caveats: Each seasonal flu vaccination may recruit only limited new T cells, authors suggested.

This sequence was found in a man between 45 and 60 years old who received an inactivated influenza vaccine. This sample comprised PBMCs from blood, obtained about 14 days before vaccination. The chain couples TRBV6-5 to TRBJ2-7; the match to TRBD1 covers 8 bases. The CDR3 nucleotides are TGTGCCACCCGGACAGGGAGCTACGAGCAGTACTTC. Amino acids: CATRTGSYEQYF.